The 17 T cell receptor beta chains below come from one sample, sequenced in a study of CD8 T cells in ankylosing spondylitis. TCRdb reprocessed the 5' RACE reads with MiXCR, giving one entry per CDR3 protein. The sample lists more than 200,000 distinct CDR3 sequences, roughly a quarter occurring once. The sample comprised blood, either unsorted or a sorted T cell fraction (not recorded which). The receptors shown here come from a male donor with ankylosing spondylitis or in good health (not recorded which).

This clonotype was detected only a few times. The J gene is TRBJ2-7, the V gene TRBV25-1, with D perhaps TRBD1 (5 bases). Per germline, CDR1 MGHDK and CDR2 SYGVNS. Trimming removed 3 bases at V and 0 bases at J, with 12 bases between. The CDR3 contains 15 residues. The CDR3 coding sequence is TGTGCCAGCAGTGATGGGTACAGGAGCTCCTACGAGCAGTACTTC. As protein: CASSDGYRSSYEQYF.

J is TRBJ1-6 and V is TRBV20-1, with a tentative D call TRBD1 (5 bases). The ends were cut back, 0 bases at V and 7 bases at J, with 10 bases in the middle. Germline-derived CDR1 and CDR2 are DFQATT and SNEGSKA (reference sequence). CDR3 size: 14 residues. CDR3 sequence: CSARDLRVNSPLHF. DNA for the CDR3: TGCAGTGCTAGAGATCTCAGGGTAAATTCACCCCTCCACTTT.

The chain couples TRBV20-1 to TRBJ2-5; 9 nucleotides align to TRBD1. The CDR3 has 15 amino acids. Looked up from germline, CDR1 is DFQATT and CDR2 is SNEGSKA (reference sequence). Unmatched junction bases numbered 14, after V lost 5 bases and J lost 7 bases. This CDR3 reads CSASIGPGQGGTQYF. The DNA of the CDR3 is TGCAGTGCTTCCATCGGGCCGGGACAGGGAGGGACCCAGTACTTC.

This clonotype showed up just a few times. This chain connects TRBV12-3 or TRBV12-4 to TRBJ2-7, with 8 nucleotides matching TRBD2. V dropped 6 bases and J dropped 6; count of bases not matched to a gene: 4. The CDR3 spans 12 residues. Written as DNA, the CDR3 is TGTGCCAGCAGCGGACTAGCAGGCGAGCAGTACTTC. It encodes CASSGLAGEQYF.

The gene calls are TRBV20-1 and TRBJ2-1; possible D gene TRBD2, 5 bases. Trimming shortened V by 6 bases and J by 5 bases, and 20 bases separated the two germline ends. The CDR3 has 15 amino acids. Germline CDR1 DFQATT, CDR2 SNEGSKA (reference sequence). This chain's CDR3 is CSAAPVRGPDNEQFF. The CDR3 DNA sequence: TGCAGTGCGGCCCCCGTGAGAGGGCCGGACAATGAGCAGTTCTTC.

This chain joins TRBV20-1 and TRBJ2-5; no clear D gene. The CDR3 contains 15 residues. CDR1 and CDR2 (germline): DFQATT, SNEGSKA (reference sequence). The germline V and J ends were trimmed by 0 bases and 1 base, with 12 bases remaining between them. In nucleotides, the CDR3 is TGCAGTGCTAGAGATCTTATGGGCAGCCAAGAGACCCAGTACTTC. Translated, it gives CSARDLMGSQETQYF.

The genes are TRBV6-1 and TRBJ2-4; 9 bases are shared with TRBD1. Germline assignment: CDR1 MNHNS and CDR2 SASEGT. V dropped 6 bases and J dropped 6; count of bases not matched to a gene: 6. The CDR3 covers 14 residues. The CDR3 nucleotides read TGTGCCAGCAGCGACAGGGGGTTGGTAAACATTCAGTACTTC. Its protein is CASSDRGLVNIQYF.

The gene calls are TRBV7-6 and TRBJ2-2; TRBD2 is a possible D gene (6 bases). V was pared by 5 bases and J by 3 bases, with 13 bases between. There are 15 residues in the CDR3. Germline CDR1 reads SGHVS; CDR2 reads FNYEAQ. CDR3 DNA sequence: TGTGCCAGCAGCCGGTCCGGGGGATACACCGGGGAGCTGTTTTTT. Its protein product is CASSRSGGYTGELFF. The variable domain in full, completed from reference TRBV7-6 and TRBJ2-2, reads GAGVSQSPRYKVTKRGQDVALRCDPISGHVSLYWYRQALGQGPEFLTYFNYEAQQDKSGLPNDRFSAERPEGSISTLTIQRTEQRDSAMYRCASSRSGGYTGELFFGEGSRLTVL.

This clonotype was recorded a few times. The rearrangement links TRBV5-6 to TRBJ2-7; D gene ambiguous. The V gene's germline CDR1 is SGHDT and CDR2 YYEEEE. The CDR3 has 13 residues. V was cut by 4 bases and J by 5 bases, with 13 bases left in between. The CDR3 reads CASSRRRTHEQYF. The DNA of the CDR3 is TGTGCCAGCAGCCGGAGAAGAACCCACGAGCAGTACTTC.

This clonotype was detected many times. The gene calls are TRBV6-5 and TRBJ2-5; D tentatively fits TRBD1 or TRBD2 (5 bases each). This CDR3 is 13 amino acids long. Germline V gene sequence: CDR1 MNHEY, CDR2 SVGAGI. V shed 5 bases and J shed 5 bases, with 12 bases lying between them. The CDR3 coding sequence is TGTGCCAGCAGTAATCGATGGGGGGAGACCCAGTACTTC. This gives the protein CASSNRWGETQYF.

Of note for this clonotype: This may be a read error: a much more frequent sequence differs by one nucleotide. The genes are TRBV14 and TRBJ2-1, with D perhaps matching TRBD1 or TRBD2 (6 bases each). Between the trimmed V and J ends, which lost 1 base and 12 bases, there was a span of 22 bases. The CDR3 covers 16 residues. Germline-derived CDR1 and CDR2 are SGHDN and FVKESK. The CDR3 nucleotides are TGTGCCAGCAGCCAAGTTGTCGGGGGCCAAAGGCAGCCGCAGTTCTTC. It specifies CASSQVVGGQRQPQFF.

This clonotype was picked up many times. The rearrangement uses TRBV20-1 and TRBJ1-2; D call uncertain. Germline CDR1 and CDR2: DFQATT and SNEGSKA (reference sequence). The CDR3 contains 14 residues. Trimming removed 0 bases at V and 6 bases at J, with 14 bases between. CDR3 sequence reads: CSARDLSVGHGYTF. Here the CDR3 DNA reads TGCAGTGCTAGAGATCTGTCGGTGGGCCATGGCTACACCTTC.

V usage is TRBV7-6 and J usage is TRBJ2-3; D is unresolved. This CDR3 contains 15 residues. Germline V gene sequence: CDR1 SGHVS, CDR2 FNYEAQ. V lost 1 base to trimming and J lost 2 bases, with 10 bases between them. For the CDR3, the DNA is TGTGCCAGCAGCTTAGATTCGAAAGCCACAGATACGCAGTATTTT. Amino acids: CASSLDSKATDTQYF.

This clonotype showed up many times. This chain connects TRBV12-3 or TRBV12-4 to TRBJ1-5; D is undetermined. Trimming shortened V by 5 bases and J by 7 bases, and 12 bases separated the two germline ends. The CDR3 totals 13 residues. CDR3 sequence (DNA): TGTGCCAGCAGTGCCCTCCCGGGACAGCCCCAGCATTTT. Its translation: CASSALPGQPQHF.

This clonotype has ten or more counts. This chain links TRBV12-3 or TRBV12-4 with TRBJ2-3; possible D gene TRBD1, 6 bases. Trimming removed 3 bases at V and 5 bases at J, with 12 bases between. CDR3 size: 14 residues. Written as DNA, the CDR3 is TGTGCCAGCAGTTTCTCAGGGGCCAAAGATACGCAGTATTTT. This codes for CASSFSGAKDTQYF.

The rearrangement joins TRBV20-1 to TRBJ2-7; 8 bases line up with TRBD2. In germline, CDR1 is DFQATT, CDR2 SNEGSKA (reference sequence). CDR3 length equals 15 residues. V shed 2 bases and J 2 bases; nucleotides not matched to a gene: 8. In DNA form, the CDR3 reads TGCAGTGCTAGATCCTCGCGGGGGGAGACCTACGAGCAGTACTTC. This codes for CSARSSRGETYEQYF.

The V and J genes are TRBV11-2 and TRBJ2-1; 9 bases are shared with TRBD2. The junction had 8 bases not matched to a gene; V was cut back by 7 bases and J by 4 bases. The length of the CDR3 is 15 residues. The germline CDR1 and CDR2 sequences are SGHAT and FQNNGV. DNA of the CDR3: TGTGCCAGCACAATGCGGGGGGGGGCATACAATGAGCAGTTCTTC. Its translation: CASTMRGGAYNEQFF.